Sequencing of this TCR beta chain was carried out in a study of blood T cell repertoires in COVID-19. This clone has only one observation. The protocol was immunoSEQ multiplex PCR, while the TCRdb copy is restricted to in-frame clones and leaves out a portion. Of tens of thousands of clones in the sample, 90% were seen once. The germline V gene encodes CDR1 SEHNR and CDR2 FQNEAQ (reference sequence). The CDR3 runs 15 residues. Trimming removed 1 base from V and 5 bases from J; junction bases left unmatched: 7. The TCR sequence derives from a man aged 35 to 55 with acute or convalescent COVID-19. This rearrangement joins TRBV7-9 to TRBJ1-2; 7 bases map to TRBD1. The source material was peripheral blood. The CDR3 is CASSLEQTGIYGYTF. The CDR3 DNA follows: TGTGCCAGCAGCTTAGAACAGACAGGGATTTATGGCTACACCTTC.